This entry describes one TCR beta chain. Its antigen is undetermined. Preparation of the TCRbeta library used unique molecular identifiers. One entry per CDR3 protein results from TCRdb running MiXCR on the PCR reads. The sample has fewer than 550,000 distinct CDR3 sequences; approximately 10% are singletons. The data were obtained in a study of T-cell reconstitution after alpha-beta-depleted transplantation in children. Whole-study results and caveats: Reportedly, roughly two months post-transplant, alpha-beta T cells arose from several hundred expanded graft clones. After one year, T-cell counts and TCRbeta diversity mostly came from new T cells. Recipient T cells and thymic progenitors that survived gave rise to the high TCRbeta diversity observed at day 60 in some patients.

The sequence was obtained from a female patient aged 2-9 years who had a stem cell transplant for aplastic anemia, so the T cells may come from the graft donor. The material sequenced was PBMCs, mostly from graft donor cells, taken 180 days after TCRalphabeta/CD19-depleted stem cell transplant.

This CDR3 is CASSESGRYNEQFF. In DNA, the CDR3 is TGTGCCAGCAGCGAGAGCGGGCGGTACAATGAGCAGTTCTTC. The V gene is TRBV7-3, the J gene TRBJ2-1, with D possibly being TRBD2 (6 bases). Trimming removed 5 bases from V and 4 bases from J, with 12 bases in between. Looked up from germline, CDR1 is SGHTA and CDR2 is FQGTGA. The CDR3 extends over 14 amino acids.